Described below is a single T cell receptor beta chain sequence and its context. Its target is unknown. This record comes from a study of T cell responses to AZD1222 COVID-19 vaccine. Sequenced by immunoSEQ multiplex PCR; TCRdb stores in-frame clones only, minus some. The table shows approximately 30,000 clones, with about 92% occurring only once. Pooling of second doses given at about 4 or about 12 weeks was done. Study results and limitations: Clonal diversity may have been underestimated in mostly white British donors. Unmutated variant regions are reportedly the target of nearly half of TCRs that are spike-specific. The peak T cell response came first, and repertoires were sampled only after it.

Germline V gives CDR1 SGHRS, CDR2 YFSETQ. The CDR3 loop spans 15 amino acids. V dropped 4 bases and J dropped 4 bases, with 16 bases sitting between them. The sample consisted of peripheral blood, taken 28 days after the second AZD1222 dose. The J gene is TRBJ2-3, the V gene TRBV5-1; maybe TRBD2 (6 bases). This clonotype was sampled from an adult who received the AZD1222 COVID-19 vaccine. CDR3 coding DNA: TGCGCCAGCAGCCATATCAAGGAGGGCCCAGATACGCAGTATTTT. Translated: CASSHIKEGPDTQYF.